The TCR beta chain under discussion was sequenced for a study of blood T cell repertoires in COVID-19. Study details: In each case, the material was cDNA or gDNA derived from T cells, B-cell-depleted T cells, or PBMCs.

V shed 0 bases, J shed 8 bases, and the junction held 10 bases outside the gene matches. The CDR3 extends over 16 amino acids. Germline CDR1 reads SGHDT; CDR2 reads YYEEEE. The data were produced by immunoSEQ multiplex PCR, yet TCRdb's version contains in-frame clones alone and is incomplete. The sample lists around 85,000 clones; roughly 88% were seen once. The sequence was obtained from a man aged 45 to 65 with active COVID-19. V gene TRBV5-6 combines with J gene TRBJ1-4, with TRBD1 matching 7 bases. Sequencing was done on a sample of peripheral blood. CDR3 sequence reads: CASSLEVRQGQEKLFF. For the CDR3, the DNA is TGTGCCAGCAGCTTGGAAGTGAGACAGGGCCAAGAAAAACTGTTTTTT.